This T cell receptor beta chain was identified in a study of T cell responses to AZD1222 COVID-19 vaccine. Study-wide points: Repertoire sampling was restricted to post-peak T cell response timepoints. Donors were largely white British and mainly female; clonal diversity was possibly underestimated. Vaccination with two AZD1222 doses was followed by a rise in Spike-specific TCR breadth and depth. Within unmutated variant regions lay the reported targets of nearly half of spike-specific TCRs.

The table came from immunoSEQ multiplex PCR; TCRdb's copy has only in-frame clones and leaves some out. The sample lists 100,000 or so clones; roughly 87% were seen once. This clone was seen only once. Its antigen remains unknown. The TCR originated in an adult in good health. The sequenced sample was peripheral blood, obtained on day 0 of AZD1222 vaccination.

The CDR3 loop is CSVRGQGIHEQYF. For the CDR3, the DNA is TGCAGCGTCCGTGGACAGGGAATCCACGAGCAGTACTTC. The chain links TRBV29-1 to TRBJ2-7; TRBD1 matches 8 bases. Germline CDR1 reads SQVTM; CDR2 reads ANQGSEA. Trimming cost V 6 bases and J 5 bases; bases outside gene matches: 9. The CDR3 is made up of 13 amino acids.